A single sample gave rise to the 8 T cell receptor beta chains below, sequenced in a study of response to subunit inactivated influenza vaccine. MiXCR, applied by TCRdb to the RT-PCR reads, yields one record per CDR3 protein. The sample gives roughly 500,000 distinct CDR3 sequences, approximately 24% of which show up once; 2.8% is in the top ten. The sample also formed part of further work on T cells expressing NK-cell markers. That work states: UMIs accompanied the 5'RACE template switching by which TCR beta cDNA was made.

Sequencing used CD4+ T cells sorted from PBMCs, obtained 11 to 12 days after vaccination. The source of these receptors is a man aged 45-65 years who received an inactivated influenza vaccine.

The chain is built from TRBV7-3 and TRBJ2-7, with 7 bases that match TRBD2. The CDR3 consists of 16 residues. CDR1 is SGHTA and CDR2 is FQGTGA in the germline V gene. The J segment lost 6 bases and the V segment lost 1 base, leaving 12 bases of the junction unmatched. In nucleotides, the CDR3 is TGTGCCAGCAGCTTAATGGGAGGGGCCCTCGAGGGCGAGCAGTACTTC. Its translation: CASSLMGGALEGEQYF.

This clonotype was seen more than once but under ten times. V is TRBV12-3 or TRBV12-4 and J is TRBJ2-4; 8 bases are shared with TRBD2. The CDR3 consists of 15 residues. The junction had 2 bases not matched to a gene; V was cut back by 3 bases and J by 1 base. For the CDR3, the DNA is TGTGCCAGCAGTTTCACGGGGGGGGCCAAAAACATTCAGTACTTC. Its protein product is CASSFTGGAKNIQYF.

This clonotype has at least ten counts. The V gene is TRBV11-2, the J gene TRBJ2-3; D is unresolved. V was clipped by 5 bases and J by 0 bases, with 9 bases between them. CDR1 SGHAT and CDR2 FQNNGV come from the germline V gene. CDR3 size: 14 residues. Here the CDR3 DNA reads TGTGCCAGCAGCGTCATTCCAAGCACAGATACGCAGTATTTT. Translation: CASSVIPSTDTQYF.

This clonotype was detected a few times. This chain joins TRBV7-9 and TRBJ2-1, with 9 bases lining up with TRBD2. The CDR3 spans 17 residues. Germline values: CDR1 SEHNR, CDR2 FQNEAQ (reference sequence). Unmatched junction bases numbered 18, after V lost 5 bases and J lost 10 bases. The CDR3 sequence is CASSPKYGLANAQEQFF. The CDR3 nucleotides read TGTGCCAGCAGCCCCAAATACGGACTAGCGAATGCACAAGAGCAGTTCTTC.

The chain is built from TRBV5-1 and TRBJ1-5, with D perhaps TRBD1 (5 bases). The germline gives CDR1 SGHRS, CDR2 YFSETQ. The CDR3 spans 13 residues. The V end lost 8 bases, the J end lost 1 base, and 10 bases lay between the germline ends. The CDR3 DNA reads as TGCGCCAGAGGGTGGGACAGCAATCAGCCCCAGCATTTT. Translated, it gives CARGWDSNQPQHF. The full variable domain, in which reference TRBV5-1 and TRBJ1-5 provide the parts outside the CDR3, is KAGVTQTPRYLIKTRGQQVTLSCSPISGHRSVSWYQQTPGQGLQFLFEYFSETQRNKGNFPGRFSGRQFSNSRSEMNVSTLELGDSALYLCARGWDSNQPQHFGDGTRLSIL.

For the CDR3, the DNA is TGCAGTGCTGGGGCCGGGACAGCCTCCTACGAGCAGTACTTC. Translation: CSAGAGTASYEQYF. The V call is TRBV20-1, the J call TRBJ2-7; TRBD1 aligns across 7 bases. CDR3 length: 14 residues. The germline V gene has CDR1 DFQATT and CDR2 SNEGSKA (reference sequence). Trimming removed 5 bases from V and 0 bases from J; junction bases left unmatched: 7.

The V call is TRBV6-7, the J call TRBJ2-3, with 10 bases lining up with TRBD2. TRBV6-7 is an ORF for which the function is uncertain. J was trimmed by 6 bases and V by 5 bases; bases with no gene match: 11. The CDR3 has 16 amino acids. The CDR3 region is CASSTTLAGEEDTQYF. The CDR3 region has the DNA TGTGCCAGCAGTACAACCCTAGCGGGAGAAGAGGATACGCAGTATTTT.

This clonotype was seen only a few times. The chain recombines TRBV5-4 with TRBJ2-1; TRBD2 is a possible D gene (5 bases). In germline, CDR1 is SGHNT, CDR2 YYREEE (reference sequence). V lost 3 bases and J lost 9, with 10 bases in between. The CDR3 has 12 residues. CDR3 loop: CASSSTAGEQFF. The CDR3 DNA reads as TGTGCCAGCAGCTCGACCGCGGGTGAGCAGTTCTTC.